These T cell receptor beta chains were read from a single sample in a study of persistence of HIV-infected CD4 T cells. These receptors' targets are unknown. Assay: immunoSEQ multiplex PCR; the TCRdb copy retains only in-frame clones and omits some. The table records 35,000 to 50,000 clones, approximately 93% of them present only once. This sample comprised CD4+ T cells sorted from PBMCs after approximately 20-hour stimulation, obtained from a patient who received antiretroviral therapy. The origin of the receptors is an adult man with HIV who was CMV-seropositive. Each CDR3 is given with its conserved first and last residue. D genes are given only for firm matches.

j_call: TRBJ1-6
d_call: -
v_call: TRBV3-1/TRBV3-2
cdr3_aa: CASSDAGHQNSPLHF
cdr3_nt: TGTGCCAGCAGCGACGCGGGACACCAAAATTCACCCCTCCACTTT

j_call: TRBJ2-7
d_call: -
v_call: TRBV6-5
cdr3_aa: CASSSPGQTTYEQYF
cdr3_nt: TGTGCCAGCAGTTCGCCGGGACAAACGACCTACGAGCAGTACTTC

j_call: TRBJ1-1
d_call: TRBD1
v_call: TRBV28
cdr3_aa: CASRPQGARPQNTEAFF
cdr3_nt: TGTGCCAGCAGGCCTCAGGGGGCGCGCCCACAGAACACTGAAGCTTTCTTT

j_call: TRBJ2-3
d_call: TRBD2
v_call: TRBV14
cdr3_aa: CASSLLPGGVPDTQYF
cdr3_nt: TGTGCCAGCAGCCTACTACCGGGGGGGGTCCCAGATACGCAGTATTTT

j_call: TRBJ1-6
d_call: TRBD1
v_call: TRBV6-4
cdr3_aa: CASRAGTGAKVIGEVHF
cdr3_nt: TGTGCCAGCAGAGCCGGGACAGGGGCGAAGGTAATTGGGGAGGTCCACTTT

j_call: TRBJ2-3
d_call: -
v_call: TRBV7-6
cdr3_aa: CASGASDTQYF
cdr3_nt: TGTGCCAGCGGGGCATCAGATACGCAGTATTTT

j_call: TRBJ1-2
d_call: TRBD1
v_call: TRBV5-1
cdr3_aa: CASSLPGQGYNYGYTF
cdr3_nt: TGCGCCAGCAGCCTTCCGGGACAGGGATATAACTATGGCTACACCTTC

j_call: TRBJ1-4
d_call: -
v_call: TRBV19
cdr3_aa: CASSDSKNTKGNEKLFF
cdr3_nt: TGTGCCAGTAGCGACTCCAAAAACACTAAGGGCAATGAAAAACTGTTTTTT

j_call: TRBJ2-1
d_call: -
v_call: TRBV28
cdr3_aa: CASRPTRDLGEQFF
cdr3_nt: TGTGCCAGCAGGCCGACTAGGGATTTGGGTGAGCAGTTCTTC

j_call: TRBJ2-3
d_call: -
v_call: TRBV10-3
cdr3_aa: CAISEGLSGDTQYF
cdr3_nt: TGTGCCATCAGTGAAGGGCTTTCAGGAGATACGCAGTATTTT

j_call: TRBJ2-4
d_call: -
v_call: TRBV5-6
cdr3_aa: CASSLASFGMKNIQYF
cdr3_nt: TGTGCCAGCAGCTTGGCTAGTTTTGGGATGAAAAACATTCAGTACTTC

j_call: TRBJ2-1
d_call: -
v_call: TRBV28
cdr3_aa: CASTYWGSSYNEQFF
cdr3_nt: TGTGCCAGCACTTACTGGGGGAGCTCCTACAATGAGCAGTTCTTC

j_call: TRBJ1-2
d_call: -
v_call: TRBV4-1
cdr3_aa: CASSLPTGNYGYTF
cdr3_nt: TGCGCCAGCAGCCTCCCGACAGGCAACTATGGCTACACCTTC

j_call: TRBJ1-2
d_call: TRBD1
v_call: TRBV5-6
cdr3_aa: CASSLAQGQGTGGYTF
cdr3_nt: TGTGCCAGCAGCTTGGCCCAGGGACAGGGAACGGGTGGCTACACCTTC

j_call: TRBJ1-6
d_call: TRBD1
v_call: TRBV18
cdr3_aa: CASSPETGNSPLHF
cdr3_nt: TGTGCCAGCTCACCGGAGACAGGGAATTCACCCCTCCACTTT

j_call: TRBJ2-2
d_call: -
v_call: TRBV7-2
cdr3_aa: CASSLVLSPGELFF
cdr3_nt: TGTGCCAGCAGCTTAGTTCTTTCGCCCGGGGAGCTGTTTTTT

j_call: TRBJ2-7
d_call: TRBD1
v_call: TRBV9
cdr3_aa: CASSAHRGEQYF
cdr3_nt: TGTGCCAGCAGCGCTCACAGGGGCGAGCAGTACTTC

j_call: TRBJ2-1
d_call: TRBD1
v_call: TRBV3-1/TRBV3-2
cdr3_aa: CASSQGDRVAYNEQFF
cdr3_nt: TGTGCCAGCAGCCAAGGGGACAGGGTCGCCTACAATGAGCAGTTCTTC

j_call: TRBJ1-4
d_call: TRBD1
v_call: TRBV3-1/TRBV3-2
cdr3_aa: CASSLRTGVEKLFF
cdr3_nt: TGTGCCAGCAGCCTAAGGACAGGGGTTGAAAAACTGTTTTTT

j_call: TRBJ1-2
d_call: TRBD1
v_call: TRBV7-8
cdr3_aa: CASSPGQGYTF
cdr3_nt: TGTGCCAGCAGTCCGGGACAGGGCTACACCTTC

j_call: TRBJ1-2
d_call: -
v_call: TRBV3-1/TRBV3-2
cdr3_aa: CASSQTQLFAYGYTF
cdr3_nt: TGTGCCAGCAGCCAGACACAGTTATTCGCCTATGGCTACACCTTC

j_call: TRBJ1-2
d_call: -
v_call: TRBV18
cdr3_aa: CASSPGIREVNYGYTF
cdr3_nt: TGTGCCAGCTCACCGGGTATTAGGGAAGTTAACTATGGCTACACCTTC